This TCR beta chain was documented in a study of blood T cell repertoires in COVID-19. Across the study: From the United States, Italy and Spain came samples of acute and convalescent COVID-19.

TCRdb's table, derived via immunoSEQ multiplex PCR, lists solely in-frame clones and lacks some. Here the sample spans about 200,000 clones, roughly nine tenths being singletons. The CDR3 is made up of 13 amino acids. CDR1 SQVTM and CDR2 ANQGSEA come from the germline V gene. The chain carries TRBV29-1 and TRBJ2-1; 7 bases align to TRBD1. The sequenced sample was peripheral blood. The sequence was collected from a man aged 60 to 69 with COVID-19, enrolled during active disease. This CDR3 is CSGRTGSYNEQFF. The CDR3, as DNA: TGCAGTGGTAGGACAGGCTCCTACAATGAGCAGTTCTTC.